This T cell receptor beta chain was captured in a study of T-cell memory formation after mild COVID-19. Looking at the study overall: TCR clusters showed largely donor specificity. Study-wide findings and caveats: For contracting clones, CD4+ ones sat mainly in CM and EM, CD8+ in EMRA. From day 15 to 85, contracting clones were balanced between CD4 and CD8, whereas later expanders leaned toward CD4+.

On this clonotype itself: Its antigen is not known.

The CDR3 extends over 14 amino acids. CDR1 and CDR2 from the germline V gene are ENHRY and SYGVKD. V lost 2 bases and J lost 7, with 9 bases in between. A 5'RACE reaction primed in the constant segment made cDNA libraries of TCR alpha and TCR beta, and these carried sample barcodes and UMIs. TCRdb ran MiXCR on the 5' RACE reads and lists one entry per CDR3 protein. The sample gives over 250,000 distinct CDR3 sequences, less than 20% of which show up once; roughly 23% is in the top ten. This TCR was recovered from a man aged 18 to 29 who had mild COVID-19 (a few samples of this study predate the infection). Cell type and time point are not known. Input material: PBMCs or a T cell subset sorted from them (not recorded which). V and J are TRBV10-3 and TRBJ1-6; D possibly corresponds to TRBD1 (6 bases). The CDR3 DNA reads as TGTGCCATCAGTGAGACAGGGCTAAATTCACCCCTCCACTTT. This codes for CAISETGLNSPLHF.